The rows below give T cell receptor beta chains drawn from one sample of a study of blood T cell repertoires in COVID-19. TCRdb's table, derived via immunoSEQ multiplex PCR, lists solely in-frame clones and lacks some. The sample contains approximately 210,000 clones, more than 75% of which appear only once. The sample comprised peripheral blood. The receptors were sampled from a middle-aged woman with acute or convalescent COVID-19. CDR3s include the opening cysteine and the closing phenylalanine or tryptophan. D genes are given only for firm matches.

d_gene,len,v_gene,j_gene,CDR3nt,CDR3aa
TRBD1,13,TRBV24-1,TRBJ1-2,TGTGCCACCAGTGCTCCGACAGGGGACGGCTACACCTTC,CATSAPTGDGYTF
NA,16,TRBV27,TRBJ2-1,TGTGCCAGCAGTTTATCTCAGGGCAACTCCTACAATGAGCAGTTCTTC,CASSLSQGNSYNEQFF
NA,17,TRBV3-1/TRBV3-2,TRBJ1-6,TGTGCCAGCAGCCAAGAGGCCACGGGCTCCTATAATTCACCCCTCCACTTT,CASSQEATGSYNSPLHF
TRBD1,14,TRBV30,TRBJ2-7,TGTGCCTGGAATTCCAGGACAGGGTACAACGAGCAGTACTTC,CAWNSRTGYNEQYF
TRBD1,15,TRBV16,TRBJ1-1,TGTGCCAGCAGCCTAGGACAGGGGTCGGGCACTGAAGCTTTCTTT,CASSLGQGSGTEAFF
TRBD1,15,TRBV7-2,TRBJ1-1,TGTGCCAGCAGCTTAGAGCAGGGGGCGTACAGTGAAGCTTTCTTT,CASSLEQGAYSEAFF
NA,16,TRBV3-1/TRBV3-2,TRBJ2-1,TGTGCCAGCAGCCGACTTCCACCCAGCTCCTACAATGAGCAGTTCTTC,CASSRLPPSSYNEQFF
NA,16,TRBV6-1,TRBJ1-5,TGTGCCAGCAGTGGACAGGCTCTAAATGACAATCAGCCCCAGCATTTT,CASSGQALNDNQPQHF
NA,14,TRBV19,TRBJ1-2,TGTGCCAGTAGACCGACAGCGACTGGCCATGGCTACACCTTC,CASRPTATGHGYTF
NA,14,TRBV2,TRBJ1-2,TGTGCCAGCAGTGAAACCAGGGAGGTCTATGGCTACACCTTC,CASSETREVYGYTF
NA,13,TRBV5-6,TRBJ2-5,TGTGCCAGCAGCTTGTGGTCGGGGGAGACCCAGTACTTC,CASSLWSGETQYF
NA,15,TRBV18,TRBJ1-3,TGTGCCAGCTCCCCGACTCCTGTCTCTGGAAACACCATATATTTT,CASSPTPVSGNTIYF
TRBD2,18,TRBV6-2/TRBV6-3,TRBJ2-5,TGTGCCAGCAGTTCCGGGACTAGCGGGATAGTGGTCCAAGAGACCCAGTACTTC,CASSSGTSGIVVQETQYF
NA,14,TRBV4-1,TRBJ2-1,TGCGCCAGCAGCCAAGTAGGACAGAGCAATGAGCAGTTCTTC,CASSQVGQSNEQFF